The T cell receptor (beta chain) under discussion was sequenced for a study of T cell responses to AZD1222 COVID-19 vaccine. The method was immunoSEQ multiplex PCR; TCRdb's version includes in-frame clones alone and lacks a portion of them. Among about 64,000 clones listed, approximately 90% were seen once. The CDR3 contains 15 residues. Trimming removed 2 bases from V and 10 bases from J, with 17 bases in between. Germline lookup yields CDR1 SGHTA and CDR2 FQGNSA. This clone has a count of ten or more. Its antigen remains unidentified. General study findings and limits: Two doses of AZD1222 preceded a rise in Spike-specific TCR breadth and depth.

The clonotype was recovered from an adult who received the MenACWY meningococcal vaccine as a control. The starting material was peripheral blood, obtained 28 days after the second dose of the MenACWY control vaccine. V usage is TRBV7-2 and J usage is TRBJ1-4, with a weak D call TRBD1 (5 bases). This chain's CDR3 is CASSLYSTAGVKLFF. The CDR3 coding sequence is TGTGCCAGCAGCTTATATAGTACGGCGGGGGTAAAACTGTTTTTT.